This paragraph covers one T cell receptor beta chain sequence. This record belongs to a study of blood T cell repertoires in COVID-19. CDR3 length: 13 amino acids. Germline CDR1 and CDR2: SGHRS and YFSETQ. Trimming pared 7 bases from V and 8 bases from J, leaving 18 bases between. Sequencing used immunoSEQ multiplex PCR; TCRdb keeps in-frame clones, though not all of them. The data show 140,000 to 150,000 clones, with roughly 78% seen just once and 5% to 6.5% held by the top ten. The chain is built from TRBV5-1 and TRBJ1-2, with a weak D call TRBD1 (6 bases). The receptor's source is a woman in her forties or fifties who had recovered from COVID-19. Sequencing used PBMCs or T cells enriched from blood (not recorded which). This CDR3 is CASRDNREGGYTF. The CDR3 coding sequence is TGCGCCAGCCGGGACAACAGGGAAGGAGGCTACACCTTC.